This T cell receptor (beta chain) was sequenced during a study of cytomegalovirus exposure and HLA in healthy donors (dated by TCRdb to 2016 to 2017). As for the study more broadly: According to an earlier analysis of around 600 of the donors, about 179 million T cells yielded some 110 million unique TCR beta sequences and about 280 Gb of sequence data. The number of donors typed differed by locus, with roughly 620-630 for A, B, C, DRB1 and DQB1, 522 for DQA1, over 600 for DPA1, and some 440 for DPB1. Donor age, sex, ethnicity and CMV serostatus were compiled alongside the repertoire data. A later genetic analysis used genome-wide SNP genotypes for about 60% of the roughly 700 donors, treating that subset as a discovery cohort. To decide whether each TCR beta V gene segment behaved as functional or pseudogenic, an earlier analysis of some 600 of the donors relied on high-throughput TCR beta sequencing. The study profiled the T cell repertoires of some 610 subjects by immunosequencing and related them to cytomegalovirus serostatus. Besides the first cohort of some 670 subjects, a separate validation cohort made up of some 110 different subjects was used. A later analysis re-analyzed previously published TCR beta repertoires from roughly 630 donors and added high-resolution HLA genotyping to study TCR occurrence patterns. Around 320 gigabases of sequencing data and tens of millions of unique TCR sequences were included in an early release covering about 600 HLA-typed donors. To predict cytomegalovirus infection status, the study brought together high-throughput TCR immunosequencing, statistical association of individual TCRs with disease status, and machine learning. All discovery cohort repertoires had been generated on a single sequencing platform. Both class I and class II loci were covered by HLA typing, at four-digit resolution. Among 398 genotyped donors of the cohort, an average of around 240,000 unique TCR beta nucleotide sequences were sequenced per donor, roughly 18% of them non-productive. The study aimed to test whether cataloging public T cell receptors could reveal signatures of past pathogen exposure. Roughly five DR-DQ haplotypes were handled as single units for association and clustering because linkage in the cohort was strong. Rather than drawing on any new phenotypic data, the later analysis identified candidate immune exposures from TCR beta sequences and the way those sequences occurred across donors. Among the roughly 400 genotyped donors, 81% belonged to the genetic ancestry cluster associated with self-reported Caucasian donors. What the research found in general, with its limitations: Across donors, most TCR sequences were observed very rarely, whereas some public TCRs were present in many individuals. In a later genetic analysis, fewer N-insertions in productive TCRs were reported among donors in an Asian-associated ancestry cluster than the approximately 670-donor mean. In the study, around 150 TCR beta chains were listed as associated with cytomegalovirus. In a later analysis, TCR association rates were found to vary across HLA loci, with the most associated TCRs seen for DRB1 alleles and the fewest for HLA-C alleles. It was suggested by the authors that the approach could potentially be generalized to other disease states and immunological phenotypes. Compared with equally common non-associated chains, HLA-associated TCR beta chains in a later analysis were more clonally expanded and had lower generation probabilities. A later analysis reported that several top co-occurrence clusters appeared linked to parvovirus B19, influenza, CMV and Epstein-Barr virus. A later analysis associated 15,000 to 20,000 TCR beta sequences with specific HLA alleles at a false discovery rate of 0.05. Correlated functional status among segregating V segments might reflect linkage disequilibrium, but an unknown experimental factor could not be ruled out. A few of the identified cytomegalovirus-associated TCR beta chains were confirmed in vitro to be specific for cytomegalovirus antigens. The classifier was reported to diagnose cytomegalovirus status with high specificity and sensitivity in both the original cohort and the validation cohort. For the cohort, immune exposure information was limited to CMV serostatus. Strong co-occurrence of HLA alleles, especially DR and DQ, made assigning TCR associations to individual alleles difficult. A later analysis found that most CMV-associated TCR beta chains appeared HLA-restricted, with HLA associations seemingly driven largely by CMV exposure. Some IMGT-functional V segments, including TRBV6-2 and TRBV6-3, could not be distinguished by the 87-base-pair reads and were therefore excluded. A cluster of highly shared sequence variants was judged likely to be a technical artifact of the sequencing pipeline. HLA typing was unavailable for some donors at each locus, so association tests used only the typed subset. Roughly uniform sequencing depth across donors was assumed in presence/absence analyses, although this assumption may not hold. This cohort had only TCR beta chains sequenced, and the lack of alpha or paired-chain data limited which features could be detected. A further reported finding was that TCR beta sequences accurately predicted the HLA-A and HLA-B alleles for most subjects in the first cohort. In an earlier analysis of fewer than 700 of the donors, most TCR beta V segments appeared in productive rearrangements about 87% or about 30% of the time, broadly matching IMGT annotations. In a later genetic analysis, a missense DCLRE1C variant was associated with V-gene and J-gene trimming of TCR beta chains, and the association was replicated in an independent cohort. Fewer than 20 rarely observed V segments, including chromosome 9 orphons, were excluded from the earlier analysis of a few hundred of the donors because counts were too low.

The cohort was made up of several hundred healthy bone marrow donors. At the time of sampling, all cohort members were nominally healthy, though unrecorded immune exposures were likely present. The donor was CMV seropositive and belonged to the group of 270 or so seropositive cohort members. A peripheral blood sample was collected from each donor, and TCR beta sequencing was performed on peripheral blood mononuclear cells. Genomic DNA extraction from the blood cell samples was performed with the Qiagen DNeasy Blood Extraction Kit. A word on this clone: It lacks a known antigen. Base qualities were left out, and no much larger clone turns up one base away.

Preparation of the library involved the immunoSEQ multiplex PCR assay. The multiplex PCR relied on a mix of 60 forward primers for TCR Vbeta segments and 13 reverse primers for TCR Jbeta segments. Amplification of the CDR3 region of rearranged TCR beta genes was performed with a multiplex PCR assay on genomic DNA. The amplified TCR beta libraries were sequenced on the Illumina HiSeq System as 87-base-pair reads. In the source study's methods: A later analysis counted about 80 million unique TCR beta chains across the 700 or so repertoires, and 9.5 million to 11 million of these chains were shared by at least two donors. Raw reads were error-corrected and collapsed into unique sequences by a nearest-neighbor algorithm in which closely related sequences were merged to remove PCR and sequencing errors. To assign V, D and J gene segments, CDR3 sequences were aligned to IMGT reference sequences. Each retained sequence needed at least a six-nucleotide match to both a V gene segment and a J gene segment. Rearrangements were classified as productive when the CDR3 lacked stop codons and remained in frame with V and J, and all other rearrangements were classified as non-productive. CDR3 was defined by IMGT convention, running from the second conserved V-encoded cysteine to the conserved J-encoded phenylalanine. Sequences without an unambiguous match to a single V gene segment were excluded from the earlier analysis of about 640 of the donors. An earlier analysis of a few hundred of the donors called V segments functional above 56.7% productive rearrangements and segregating when the between-donor standard deviation exceeded 5%. A statistical classification framework was built to diagnose cytomegalovirus status from the catalog of TCR beta chain sequences. V and J gene assignment, in a later analysis, came from comparing TCR nucleotide sequences with IMGT/GENE-DB human TR gene sequences. Using the TCRdist pipeline, a later analysis assigned CDR3 sequences along with most-parsimonious VDJ recombination scenarios. In a later analysis, each TCR beta chain was defined by its CDR3 amino acid sequence together with its V-gene family, and reads lacking a unique V-gene family were excluded. A later analysis removed 500 to 650 highly shared, low-generation-probability nucleotide sequences to deal with suspected cross-contamination and a sequencing artifact. A later analysis calculated a clonal expansion index for each public chain from normalized within-repertoire ranks of inferred template counts. In a later analysis, generation probabilities were computed using a VDJ recombination model fitted to out-of-frame rearrangements, and the results were checked against IGoR. A later analysis scored TCR-TCR, TCR-HLA and TCR-CMV co-occurrence with hypergeometric tests, applying a repertoire-size bias correction to TCR pairs. False discovery rates were estimated in a later analysis by permuting HLA or CMV assignments 20 times. In a later analysis, co-occurring TCRs were grouped with DBSCAN, and TCRdist sequence similarity was added when clustering was performed within HLA-allele-positive subsets. Repertoires with fewer than 30,000 or more than 120,000 public chains, plus five repertoires with anomalous nucleotide sharing, were excluded from co-occurrence clustering. Entries here come from immuneACCESS through TCRdb and include only in-frame sequences with V and J called. Some clones fail to appear in such tables; in the studies checked, an unresolved V gene covers under half of the shortfall, and the cause of the remainder is unknown. That table gives V, J and clone size, and the DNA gave D and trimming. The sample profile shows around 120,000 clones; about 80% of them were found once. The ten top clones hold about 10% of the sample.

Cut back by 10 bases and 4 bases, the V and J ends lie 15 bases apart. Taken from the germline V gene, the CDR1 and CDR2 loops are MNHNS and SASEGT. Reading from cysteine to phenylalanine, the CDR3 counts 13 amino acids. CDR3 DNA is the only sequence kept; it has 39 bases, read in frame from the first base. The chain joins TRBV6-1 to TRBJ2-3, and perhaps TRBD2 as D gene, on 5 matching bases. This receptor was obtained from a female donor in good health and CMV-seropositive. Sequenced sample: PBMCs. At the DNA level, the sequence is TGTGCCACCGGGGTCCCTGGGGCAGATACGCAGTATTTT. Its translation reads: CATGVPGADTQYF.